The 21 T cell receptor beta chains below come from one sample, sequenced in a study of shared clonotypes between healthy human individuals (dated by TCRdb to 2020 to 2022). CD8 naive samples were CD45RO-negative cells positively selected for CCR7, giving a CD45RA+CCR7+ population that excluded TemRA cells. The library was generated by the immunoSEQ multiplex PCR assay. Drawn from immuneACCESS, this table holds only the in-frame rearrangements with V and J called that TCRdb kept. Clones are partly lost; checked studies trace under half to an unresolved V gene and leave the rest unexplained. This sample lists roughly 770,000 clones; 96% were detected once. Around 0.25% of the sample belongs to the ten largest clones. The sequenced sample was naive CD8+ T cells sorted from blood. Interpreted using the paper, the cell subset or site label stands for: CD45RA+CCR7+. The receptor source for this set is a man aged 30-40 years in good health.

In DNA, the CDR3 is TGTGCCAGCCACAGGGCGGGACAGGACTACGAGCAGTACTTC. Its translation: CASHRAGQDYEQYF. The chain employs TRBV5-6 and TRBJ2-7; TRBD1 matches 8 bases. The CDR3 runs 14 residues. The germline gives CDR1 SGHDT, CDR2 YYEEEE. V gave up 7 bases and J gave up 3 bases; unmatched junction bases: 9.

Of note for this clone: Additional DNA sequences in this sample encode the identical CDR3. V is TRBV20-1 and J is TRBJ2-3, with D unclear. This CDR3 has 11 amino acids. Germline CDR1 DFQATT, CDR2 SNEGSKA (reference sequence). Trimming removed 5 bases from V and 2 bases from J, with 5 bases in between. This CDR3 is CSARPTDTQYF. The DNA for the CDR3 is TGCAGTGCTCGACCCACAGATACGCAGTATTTT.

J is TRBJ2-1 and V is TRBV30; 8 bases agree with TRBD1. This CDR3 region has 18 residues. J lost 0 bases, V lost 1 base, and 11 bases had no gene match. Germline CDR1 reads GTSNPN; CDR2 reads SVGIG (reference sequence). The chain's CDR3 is CAWSGGQGAISSYNEQFF. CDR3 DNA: TGTGCCTGGAGTGGAGGACAGGGAGCGATCAGCTCCTACAATGAGCAGTTCTTC.

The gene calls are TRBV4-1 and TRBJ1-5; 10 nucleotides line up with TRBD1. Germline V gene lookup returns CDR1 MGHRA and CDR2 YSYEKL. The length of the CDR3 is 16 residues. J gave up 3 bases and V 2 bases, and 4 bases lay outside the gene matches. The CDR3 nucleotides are TGCGCCAGCAGCCAAACGGGACAGGGGTTCAATCAGCCCCAGCATTTT. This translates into CASSQTGQGFNQPQHF.

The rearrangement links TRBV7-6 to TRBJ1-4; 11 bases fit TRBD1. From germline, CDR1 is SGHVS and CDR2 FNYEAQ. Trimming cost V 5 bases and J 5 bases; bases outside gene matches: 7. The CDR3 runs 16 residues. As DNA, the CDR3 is TGTGCCAGCAGCCCCCGGGGGGACAGGGGGAATGAAAAACTGTTTTTT. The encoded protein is CASSPRGDRGNEKLFF.

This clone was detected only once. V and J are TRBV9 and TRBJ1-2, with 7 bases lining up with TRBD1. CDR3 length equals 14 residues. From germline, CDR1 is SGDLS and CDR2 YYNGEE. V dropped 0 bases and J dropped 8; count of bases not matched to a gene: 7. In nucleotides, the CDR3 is TGTGCCAGCAGCGTAGACAGGGGAGTAGACGGCTACACCTTC. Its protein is CASSVDRGVDGYTF.

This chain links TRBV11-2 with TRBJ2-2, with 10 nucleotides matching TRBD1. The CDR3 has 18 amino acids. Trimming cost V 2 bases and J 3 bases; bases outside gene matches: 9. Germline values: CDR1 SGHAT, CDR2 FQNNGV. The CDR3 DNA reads TGTGCCAGCAGCTTAACCGGGACAGGGGAGAAGTACACCGGGGAGCTGTTTTTT. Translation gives CASSLTGTGEKYTGELFF.

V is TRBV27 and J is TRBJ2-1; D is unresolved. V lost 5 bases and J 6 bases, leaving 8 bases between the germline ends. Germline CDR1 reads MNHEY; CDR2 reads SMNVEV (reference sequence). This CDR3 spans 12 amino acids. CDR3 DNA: TGTGCCAGCAGTGGGATAGGCAATGAGCAGTTCTTC. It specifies CASSGIGNEQFF.

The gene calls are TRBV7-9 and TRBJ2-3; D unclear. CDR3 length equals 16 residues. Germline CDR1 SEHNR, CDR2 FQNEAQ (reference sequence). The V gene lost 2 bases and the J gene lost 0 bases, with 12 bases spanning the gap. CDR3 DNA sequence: TGTGCCAGCAGCTTACCGGATGAGCTTAGCACAGATACGCAGTATTTT. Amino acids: CASSLPDELSTDTQYF.

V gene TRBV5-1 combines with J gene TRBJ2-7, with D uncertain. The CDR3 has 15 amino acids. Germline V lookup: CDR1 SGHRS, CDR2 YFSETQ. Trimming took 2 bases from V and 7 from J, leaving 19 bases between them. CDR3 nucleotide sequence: TGCGCCAGCAGCTTCTTTGGGTGGGGAACTGAAGAGCAGTACTTC. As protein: CASSFFGWGTEEQYF.

CDR3 DNA sequence: TGCGCCAGCAGCCAAGCGGGGTCCTACGAGCAGTACTTC. Translating gives CASSQAGSYEQYF. The chain combines TRBV4-3 with TRBJ2-7; TRBD2 might be the D (5 bases). CDR3 length: 13 amino acids. V was clipped by 1 base and J by 1 base, with 5 bases between them. Germline values: CDR1 LGHNA, CDR2 YSLEER.

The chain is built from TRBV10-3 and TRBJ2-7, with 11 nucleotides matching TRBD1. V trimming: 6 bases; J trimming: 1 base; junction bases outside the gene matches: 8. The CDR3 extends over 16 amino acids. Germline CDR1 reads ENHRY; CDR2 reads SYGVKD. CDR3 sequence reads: CAISGDRGVRSYEQYF. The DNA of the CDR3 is TGTGCCATCAGCGGGGACAGGGGGGTACGATCCTACGAGCAGTACTTC.

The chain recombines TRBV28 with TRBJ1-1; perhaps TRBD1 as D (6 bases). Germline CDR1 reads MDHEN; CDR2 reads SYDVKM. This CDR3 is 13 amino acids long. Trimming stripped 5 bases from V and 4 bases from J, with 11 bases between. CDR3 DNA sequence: TGTGCCAGCAGTGCCGCAGGGGCCACTGAAGCTTTCTTT. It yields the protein CASSAAGATEAFF.

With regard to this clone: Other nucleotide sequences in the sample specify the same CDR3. CDR3 in amino acids: CASSAAYGYTF. In DNA form, the CDR3 reads TGTGCCAGCAGTGCTGCCTATGGCTACACCTTC. The V and J genes are TRBV9 and TRBJ1-2; no reliable D call. The V end was cut by 5 bases, the J end by 4 bases, with 6 bases between. This CDR3 spans 11 amino acids. From germline, CDR1 is SGDLS and CDR2 YYNGEE.

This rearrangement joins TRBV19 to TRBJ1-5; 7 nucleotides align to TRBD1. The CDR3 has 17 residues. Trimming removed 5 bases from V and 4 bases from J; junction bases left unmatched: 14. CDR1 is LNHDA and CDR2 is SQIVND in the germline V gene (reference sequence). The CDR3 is CASSGGQVLFWNQPQHF. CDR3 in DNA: TGTGCCAGTAGTGGAGGACAGGTCCTGTTTTGGAATCAGCCCCAGCATTTT.

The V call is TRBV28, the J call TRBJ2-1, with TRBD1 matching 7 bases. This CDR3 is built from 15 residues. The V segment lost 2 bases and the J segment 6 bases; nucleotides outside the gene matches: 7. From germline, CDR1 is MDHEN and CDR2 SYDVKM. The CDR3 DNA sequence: TGTGCCAGCAGTTTACCCCGGACAGGTGGCAATGAGCAGTTCTTC. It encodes CASSLPRTGGNEQFF.

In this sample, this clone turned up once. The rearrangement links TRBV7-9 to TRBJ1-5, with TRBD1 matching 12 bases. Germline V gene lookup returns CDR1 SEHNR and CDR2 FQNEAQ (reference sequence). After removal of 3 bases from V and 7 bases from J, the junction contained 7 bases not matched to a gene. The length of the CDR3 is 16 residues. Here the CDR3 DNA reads TGTGCCAGCAGCTTTTACGGGACAGGGGGCGAACAGCCCCAGCATTTT. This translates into CASSFYGTGGEQPQHF. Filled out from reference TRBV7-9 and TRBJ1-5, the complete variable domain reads DTGVSQNPRHKITKRGQNVTFRCDPISEHNRLYWYRQTLGQGPEFLTYFQNEAQLEKSRLLSDRFSAERPKGSFSTLEIQRTEQGDSAMYLCASSFYGTGGEQPQHFGDGTRLSIL.

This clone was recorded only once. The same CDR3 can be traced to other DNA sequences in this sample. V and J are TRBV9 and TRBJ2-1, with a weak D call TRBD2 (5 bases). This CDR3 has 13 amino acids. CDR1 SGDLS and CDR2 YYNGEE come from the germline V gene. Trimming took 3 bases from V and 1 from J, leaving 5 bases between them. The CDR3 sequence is CASSAGSYNEQFF. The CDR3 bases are TGTGCCAGCAGCGCGGGGTCCTACAATGAGCAGTTCTTC.

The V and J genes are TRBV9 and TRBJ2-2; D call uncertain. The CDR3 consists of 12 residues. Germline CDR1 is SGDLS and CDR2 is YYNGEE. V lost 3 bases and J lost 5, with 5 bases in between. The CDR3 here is CASSAGTGELFF. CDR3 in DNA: TGTGCCAGCAGCGCCGGTACCGGGGAGCTGTTTTTT.

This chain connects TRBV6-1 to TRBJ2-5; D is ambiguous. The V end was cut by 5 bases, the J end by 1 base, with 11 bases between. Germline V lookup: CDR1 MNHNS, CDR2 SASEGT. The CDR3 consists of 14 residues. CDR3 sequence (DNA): TGTGCCAGCAGTAGAGGTTGGGGCCAAGAGACCCAGTACTTC. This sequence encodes CASSRGWGQETQYF.

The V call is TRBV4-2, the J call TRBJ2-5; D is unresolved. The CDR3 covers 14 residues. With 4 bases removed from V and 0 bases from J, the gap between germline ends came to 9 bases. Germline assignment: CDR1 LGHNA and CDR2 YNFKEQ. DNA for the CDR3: TGTGCCAGCAGCCCAAACTGGGACCAAGAGACCCAGTACTTC. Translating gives CASSPNWDQETQYF.